This is a list of T cell receptor beta chains from one sample in a study of shared clonotypes between healthy human individuals. Libraries were prepared by immunoSEQ multiplex PCR; TCRdb keeps only in-frame clonotypes and omits some of them. The sample has roughly 2 million clones; roughly 95% are singletons. Sequenced sample: naive CD4+ T cells sorted from blood. The origin of the receptors is a man younger than 35 in good health. The CDR3 runs from the conserved cysteine through the conserved F or W. The D gene is left open where the match is weak. Clone size, where shown, is once, few, many, or a class for clones that have expanded.

v_call: TRBV5-1
d_call: TRBD1
j_call: TRBJ2-3
clone_size: once
cdr3_nt: TGCGCCAGCAGCCAAATACCGGGACAGGGGTTAGATACGCAGTATTTT
cdr3_aa: CASSQIPGQGLDTQYF

v_call: TRBV7-6
d_call: TRBD2
j_call: TRBJ2-3
clone_size: .
cdr3_nt: TGTGCCAGCAGCTTAGGCCTAGCGGGAGGCACAGATACGCAGTATTTT
cdr3_aa: CASSLGLAGGTDTQYF

v_call: TRBV4-2
d_call: .
j_call: TRBJ1-6
clone_size: .
cdr3_nt: TGTGCCAGCAGCCAAGAGGTTAATTCACCCCTCCACTTT
cdr3_aa: CASSQEVNSPLHF

v_call: TRBV7-2
d_call: TRBD2
j_call: TRBJ2-1
clone_size: .
cdr3_nt: TGTGCCAGCAGCGCCCTACTAGCGGGAGGCCGGGATGAGCAGTTCTTC
cdr3_aa: CASSALLAGGRDEQFF

v_call: TRBV28
d_call: .
j_call: TRBJ1-5
clone_size: .
cdr3_nt: TGTGCCAGCAGTTTAAGTCAGGGTTTTCAGCCCCAGCATTTT
cdr3_aa: CASSLSQGFQPQHF

v_call: TRBV6-1
d_call: TRBD2
j_call: TRBJ2-7
clone_size: .
cdr3_nt: TGTGCCAGCTCTGCGGGACTAGCAACCGAGCAGTACTTC
cdr3_aa: CASSAGLATEQYF

v_call: TRBV10-1
d_call: .
j_call: TRBJ1-1
clone_size: once
cdr3_nt: TGCGCCAGCGGGACGGACAGCAACACTGAAGCTTTCTTT
cdr3_aa: CASGTDSNTEAFF

v_call: TRBV6-1
d_call: .
j_call: TRBJ1-5
clone_size: few
cdr3_nt: TGTGCCGTGCGGAGGGGTATTATTAGCAATCAGCCCCAGCATTTT
cdr3_aa: CAVRRGIISNQPQHF

v_call: TRBV6-5
d_call: .
j_call: TRBJ2-3
clone_size: .
cdr3_nt: TGTGCCAGCAGTCCCGGGACAATCTCCACAGATACGCAGTATTTT
cdr3_aa: CASSPGTISTDTQYF

v_call: TRBV6-1
d_call: TRBD1
j_call: TRBJ2-7
clone_size: .
cdr3_nt: TGTGCCACTCGGGACAGGGAAAACGAGCAGTACTTC
cdr3_aa: CATRDRENEQYF

v_call: TRBV7-2
d_call: .
j_call: TRBJ2-1
clone_size: .
cdr3_nt: TGTGCCAGCAGTTCCTTTTACAATGAGCAGTTCTTC
cdr3_aa: CASSSFYNEQFF

v_call: TRBV6-4
d_call: .
j_call: TRBJ2-1
clone_size: .
cdr3_nt: TGTGCCAGCAGTGATGGGGAGAGCTCCTACAATGAGCAGTTCTTC
cdr3_aa: CASSDGESSYNEQFF

v_call: TRBV6-5
d_call: .
j_call: TRBJ2-1
clone_size: .
cdr3_nt: TGTGCCAGCAGTCAAGAAACTGCCCCCAATGAGCAGTTCTTC
cdr3_aa: CASSQETAPNEQFF

v_call: TRBV4-1
d_call: .
j_call: TRBJ2-7
clone_size: .
cdr3_nt: TGCGCCAGCAGCCAAGTTGTCCCGGGCGAGCAGTACTTC
cdr3_aa: CASSQVVPGEQYF

v_call: TRBV27
d_call: TRBD1
j_call: TRBJ2-3
clone_size: .
cdr3_nt: TGTGCCAGCAGTTTATCCGGGACAGGGTCCCGAGATACGCAGTATTTT
cdr3_aa: CASSLSGTGSRDTQYF

v_call: TRBV5-1
d_call: TRBD1
j_call: TRBJ2-3
clone_size: .
cdr3_nt: TGCGCCAGCAGCTATGAGGGGGCCGGCACAGATACGCAGTATTTT
cdr3_aa: CASSYEGAGTDTQYF

v_call: TRBV2
d_call: TRBD1
j_call: TRBJ2-7
clone_size: .
cdr3_nt: TGTGCCAGCTGGACAGGGGGCTACGAGCAGTACTTC
cdr3_aa: CASWTGGYEQYF

v_call: TRBV5-1
d_call: TRBD1
j_call: TRBJ2-2
clone_size: .
cdr3_nt: TGCGCCAGCAGCTTGGGACCGACAGGGCTTGGGGAGCTGTTTTTT
cdr3_aa: CASSLGPTGLGELFF